This T cell receptor beta chain was sequenced during a study of Ad26.COV2.S vaccination and SARS-CoV-2 variants. Study-level points and caveats: Vaccinated individuals (as opposed to placebo recipients) had higher spike-specific TCR breadth.

Using immunoSEQ multiplex PCR, the repertoire was profiled, and TCRdb retains in-frame clones only, with some absent. The sample lists roughly 500,000 clones; 80% to 90% were seen once. In regard to this clone: Antigen specificity is unknown.

This sample's treatment: 19 received Ad26.COV2.S at low or high dose, single or two shots; a few received placebo; per-sample allocation not given. Vaccine and placebo recipients were sampled on day 63 after the first injection. Unmatched junction bases numbered 9, after V lost 2 bases and J lost 9 bases. CDR1 is MNHEY and CDR2 is SVGEGT in the germline V gene. The CDR3 covers 15 residues. The chain recombines TRBV6-2 or TRBV6-3 with TRBJ2-1; the match to TRBD2 covers 8 bases. This receptor was obtained from a person aged 18 to 65 who received the Ad26.COV2.S COVID-19 vaccine or a placebo. The sample here was peripheral blood, taken in a trial of Ad26.COV2.S vaccine versus placebo. CDR3 nucleotides: TGTGCCAGCAGTTACGGTCCTAGCGGGCTAGGTGAGCAGTTCTTC. Protein product: CASSYGPSGLGEQFF.